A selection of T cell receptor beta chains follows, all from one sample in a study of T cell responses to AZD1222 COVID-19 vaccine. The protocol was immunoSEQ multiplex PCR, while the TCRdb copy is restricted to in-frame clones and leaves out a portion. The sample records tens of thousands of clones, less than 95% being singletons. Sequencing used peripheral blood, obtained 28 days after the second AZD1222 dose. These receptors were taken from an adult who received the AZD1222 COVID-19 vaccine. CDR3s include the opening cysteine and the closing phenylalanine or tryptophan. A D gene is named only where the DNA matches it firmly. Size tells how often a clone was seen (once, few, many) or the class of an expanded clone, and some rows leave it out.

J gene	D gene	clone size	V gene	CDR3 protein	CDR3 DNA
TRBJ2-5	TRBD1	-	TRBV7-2	CASSLEGQGAKTQYF	TGTGCCAGCAGCTTAGAGGGACAGGGGGCCAAGACCCAGTACTTC
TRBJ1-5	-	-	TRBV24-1	CATSDPGQPQHF	TGTGCCACCAGTGACCCAGGGCAGCCCCAGCATTTT
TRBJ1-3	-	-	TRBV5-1	CASTPDGSSGNTIYF	TGCGCCAGCACCCCGGACGGTTCCTCTGGAAACACCATATATTTT
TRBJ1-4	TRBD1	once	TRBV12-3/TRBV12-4	CASRGGQGEKLFF	TGTGCCAGCAGGGGGGGACAGGGAGAAAAACTGTTTTTT
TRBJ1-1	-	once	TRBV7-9	CASSRLLDTEAFF	TGTGCCAGCAGTCGACTGTTAGACACTGAAGCTTTCTTT
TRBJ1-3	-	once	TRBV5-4	CASRQDSSGNTIYF	TGTGCCAGCAGACAGGACAGCTCTGGAAACACCATATATTTT
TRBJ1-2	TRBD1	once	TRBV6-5	CASSPPGTGDYGYTF	TGTGCCAGCAGCCCACCCGGGACAGGAGACTATGGCTACACCTTC
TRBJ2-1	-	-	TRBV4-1	CASSQQPGDYNEQFF	TGCGCCAGCAGCCAACAGCCGGGGGATTACAATGAGCAGTTCTTC
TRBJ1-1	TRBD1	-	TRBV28	CASTGQGTEAFF	TGTGCCAGCACGGGACAGGGAACTGAAGCTTTCTTT
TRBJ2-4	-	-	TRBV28	CASSLDVGNIQYF	TGTGCCAGCAGTTTAGACGTTGGAAACATTCAGTACTTC
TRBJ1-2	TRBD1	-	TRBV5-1	CASSLAGTGINYGYTF	TGCGCCAGCAGCTTGGCGGGGACAGGGATTAACTATGGCTACACCTTC
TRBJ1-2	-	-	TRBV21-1	CASSPTPDRGYTF	TGTGCCAGCAGCCCCACTCCGGACAGGGGCTACACCTTC
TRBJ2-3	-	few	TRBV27	CASSFTPGPDTQYF	TGTGCCAGCAGTTTTACTCCCGGGCCCGATACGCAGTATTTT
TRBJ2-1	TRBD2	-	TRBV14	CASSQRSGFTGGTYNEQFF	TGTGCCAGCAGCCAAAGGTCGGGATTTACGGGGGGAACCTACAATGAGCAGTTCTTC
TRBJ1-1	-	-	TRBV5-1	CASSHLTPMNTEAFF	TGCGCCAGCAGCCATCTGACGCCTATGAACACTGAAGCTTTCTTT
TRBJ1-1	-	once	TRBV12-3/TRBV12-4	CASSFEGVTEAFF	TGTGCCAGCAGTTTCGAGGGTGTCACTGAAGCTTTCTTT
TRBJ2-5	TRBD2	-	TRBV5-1	CASSFRGTSVGKETQYF	TGCGCCAGCAGCTTTCGTGGGACTAGCGTTGGAAAAGAGACCCAGTACTTC
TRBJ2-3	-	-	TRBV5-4	CASSFGGPSTDTQYF	TGTGCCAGCAGCTTCGGGGGGCCTAGCACAGATACGCAGTATTTT
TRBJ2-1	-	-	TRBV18	CASSPAWGNEQFF	TGTGCCAGCTCACCAGCCTGGGGCAATGAGCAGTTCTTC
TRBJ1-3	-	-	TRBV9	CASSSGASGNTIYF	TGTGCCAGCAGCTCCGGGGCCTCTGGAAACACCATATATTTT
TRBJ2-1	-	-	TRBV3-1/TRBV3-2	CASSRRVDEQFF	TGTGCCAGCAGCCGCAGGGTAGATGAGCAGTTCTTC
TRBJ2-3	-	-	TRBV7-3	CASSFGEDTQYF	TGTGCCAGCAGCTTTGGGGAGGATACGCAGTATTTT
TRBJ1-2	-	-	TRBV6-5	CASSYSSGEGYTF	TGTGCCAGCAGTTACTCATCGGGGGAGGGCTACACCTTC
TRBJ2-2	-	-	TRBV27	CASGVGRSNTGELFF	TGTGCCAGCGGGGTTGGGAGATCGAACACCGGGGAGCTGTTTTTT